These T cell receptor beta chains were read from a single sample in a study of a mutant IDH1 vaccine in newly diagnosed glioma. Repertoires were generated with immunoSEQ multiplex PCR, while TCRdb's copy carries only in-frame clones and drops some. The repertoire holds about 92,000 clones, with around 80% as singletons. The sequenced sample was PBMCs, obtained from a glioma patient treated with radiotherapy, temozolomide or both. Receptor source: a man aged 35 to 55 with glioma. The CDR3 runs from the conserved cysteine through the conserved F or W.

V gene,J gene,CDR3 protein
TRBV7-2,TRBJ1-1,CASSFDSLAFF
TRBV7-8,TRBJ1-5,CASSAGGGTGRPQHF
TRBV9,TRBJ1-2,CASSVGDSRNYGYTF
TRBV4-1,TRBJ2-5,CASSQSAGSIRETQYF
TRBV7-3,TRBJ1-1,CASSPQGNTEAFF
TRBV5-8,TRBJ1-2,CASTGQVVSGYTF
TRBV19,TRBJ2-3,CASSIGGTYTQYF
TRBV11-2,TRBJ1-4,CASSSRGRGQLFF
TRBV6-5,TRBJ2-7,CASSYSIGNEQYF
TRBV5-8,TRBJ2-3,CASSRSVLPRDTQYF
TRBV6-4,TRBJ2-3,CASSATESTDTQYF
TRBV10-3,TRBJ2-1,CAISESNGGVDEQFF
TRBV30,TRBJ1-2,CAWIDHLEGYTF
TRBV5-4,TRBJ1-3,CASSHSKGPKTSGNTIYF
TRBV7-9,TRBJ2-7,CASSLSQGHHSEQYF
TRBV14,TRBJ1-6,CASSQVRDTLHF
TRBV6-1,TRBJ2-4,CASSDSWGDPAKNIQYF
TRBV4-3,TRBJ2-2,CASSQGAGAMVTGELFF
TRBV18,TRBJ1-5,CASSPTGQFNSNQPQHF
TRBV11-2,TRBJ2-5,CASSYRRHTQETQYF
TRBV5-1,TRBJ2-5,CASSLRIGQGEETQYF
TRBV7-2,TRBJ2-7,CASSLLGTGWSYEQYF
TRBV18,TRBJ2-1,CASSLKTGQIYNEQFF
TRBV11-3,TRBJ2-2,CASSPWTSSGELFF
TRBV10-2,TRBJ2-3,CASSQLAGGSTDTQYF
TRBV7-9,TRBJ2-2,CASSLRDPLNTGELFF
TRBV19,TRBJ1-6,CASSIDPGQNSPLHF
TRBV7-2,TRBJ1-4,CASSRGGTIEKLFF
TRBV5-1,TRBJ2-1,CASSVLAGGTNEQFF
TRBV6-1,TRBJ1-2,CASSEVDSGGYTF
TRBV13,TRBJ2-3,CASSPLDPSTDTQYF
TRBV6-6,TRBJ1-1,CASSYPTQGRGIEAFF
TRBV6-5,TRBJ1-1,CASKPWTVNTEAFF
TRBV28,TRBJ1-5,CASTFAYQPQHF
TRBV4-3,TRBJ1-1,CASSRGVGDTEAFF
TRBV6-1,TRBJ1-1,CASSSAVAWTEAFF
TRBV28,TRBJ1-5,CASSPPGGLGQPQHF
TRBV6-5,TRBJ2-3,CASTDWGGGTDTQYF
TRBV4-3,TRBJ2-6,CASSQALPGPRRAGANVLTF
TRBV4-3,TRBJ2-1,CASSQDIQRGVYNEQFF
TRBV30,TRBJ2-3,CAWSVVWDNTDTQYF
TRBV1,TRBJ2-7,CTSSQDRADPYEQYF
TRBV7-9,TRBJ2-3,CASSAKGVTSGGRTDTQYF
TRBV7-2,TRBJ1-1,CASSLVWENTEAFF
TRBV19,TRBJ2-3,CASSMSTGSDTQYF
TRBV5-1,TRBJ1-4,CASSKGQANEKLFF
TRBV6-1,TRBJ1-5,CASSGDRGRGKSNQPQHF
TRBV19,TRBJ2-2,CASSPAANTGELFF
TRBV7-2,TRBJ2-3,CASSLGLAGPDTQYF